This TCR beta chain was identified in a study of OX40 agonist ivuxolimab in advanced cancers. Study as a whole: At doses from 0.01 to 10 mg/kg, patients were given intravenous ivuxolimab every 2 weeks. Partial responses, seen in three patients, involved one hepatocellular carcinoma and two cutaneous melanomas.

The CDR3 consists of 11 residues. CDR1 SGHNT and CDR2 YENEEA come from the germline V gene. V was cut by 5 bases and J by 3 bases, with 2 bases left in between. Prior autoimmune disease or systemic immunosuppression barred patients. Method: immunoSEQ multiplex PCR; TCRdb's copy keeps in-frame clones and lacks some. The repertoire holds tens of thousands of clones, with about four fifths as singletons. Turning to this clone: Its matching antigen is unknown.

Overall study findings and caveats: Blood T cells, both CD4+ and CD8+, expanded clonally by week 6 at 0.1 to 3.0 mg/kg.

The clonotype comes from an adult with an advanced solid tumor such as melanoma, head and neck, liver or kidney cancer. Sequenced here: CD4+ or CD8+ T cells sorted from blood, sampled in a trial of the OX40 agonist ivuxolimab. The rearrangement uses TRBV11-3 and TRBJ1-5; D unresolved. This chain's CDR3 is CASSDNQPQHF. CDR3 nucleotides: TGTGCCAGCAGCGACAATCAGCCCCAGCATTTT. The whole variable domain, remainder taken from reference TRBV11-3 and TRBJ1-5, is EAGVVQSPRYKIIEKKQPVAFWCNPISGHNTLYWYLQNLGQGPELLIRYENEEAVDDSQLPKDRFSAERLKGVDSTLKIQPAELGDSAVYLCASSDNQPQHFGDGTRLSIL.